The clone carrying this T cell receptor beta chain appeared a single time. Its cognate antigen is unknown. Per germline, CDR1 SNHLY and CDR2 FYNNEI. V lost 8 bases, J lost 5 bases, and 15 bases lay in between. The CDR3 is 13 amino acids. These data come from a study of T-cell reconstitution after alpha-beta-depleted transplantation in children. Regarding the study as a whole: Alpha-beta T cells about two months after transplant reportedly derived from several hundred expanded graft clones. Some patients owed their high day-60 TCRbeta diversity to surviving recipient T cells and thymic progenitors. T-cell numbers and diversity one year post-transplant derived largely from freshly generated T cells.

The TCRbeta library incorporated unique molecular identifiers. Each CDR3 protein gets one entry after TCRdb re-called the PCR reads with MiXCR. This sample has almost 600,000 distinct CDR3 sequences, with around 27% found just once. The receptor was isolated from a boy under two years old with Wiskott-Aldrich syndrome, due to receive a stem cell transplant. Sequencing was performed on PBMCs, taken before TCRalphabeta/CD19-depleted stem cell transplant. The chain couples TRBV2 to TRBJ2-5, with D tentatively TRBD2 (7 bases). CDR3 nucleotides: TGTGCCAGCGGGGGGGCGGGCCGGGAGACCCAGTACTTC. This gives the protein CASGGAGRETQYF.